One and the same sample provided the 6 T cell receptor beta chains below, sequenced in a study of blood T cell repertoires in COVID-19. The table came from immunoSEQ multiplex PCR; TCRdb's copy has only in-frame clones and leaves some out. The data contain tens of thousands of clones, about 85% of them singletons. Sequencing was performed on peripheral blood. These TCRs come from a man older than 75 with acute or convalescent COVID-19.

CDR3 sequence: CASSFLTGGRQPQHF. As DNA, the CDR3 is TGTGCCAGCAGCTTTCTTACAGGGGGTCGTCAGCCCCAGCATTTT. This rearrangement joins TRBV5-8 to TRBJ1-5; TRBD1 matches 8 bases. CDR3 length: 15 amino acids. Germline V lookup: CDR1 SGHTS, CDR2 YDEGEE. The J segment lost 6 bases and the V segment lost 2 bases, leaving 7 bases of the junction unmatched.

The V call is TRBV3-1 (or the pseudogene TRBV3-2), the J call TRBJ2-1; D is ambiguous. Germline CDR1 and CDR2: LGHDT and YNNKEL (reference sequence). The V end lost 2 bases, the J end lost 7 bases, and 12 bases lay between the germline ends. This CDR3 is 14 amino acids long. The CDR3 loop is CASSQPHVTNEQFF. CDR3 bases: TGTGCCAGCAGCCAACCCCACGTGACTAATGAGCAGTTCTTC.

This chain uses TRBV10-3 with TRBJ2-3, with TRBD1 matching over 9 bases. Per germline, CDR1 ENHRY and CDR2 SYGVKD. There are 15 residues in the CDR3. Trimming removed 7 bases from V and 6 bases from J; junction bases left unmatched: 11. CDR3 loop: CAITPGTGMADTQYF. The CDR3 DNA is TGTGCCATCACCCCCGGGACAGGGATGGCCGATACGCAGTATTTT.

This clone was observed once. This chain uses TRBV19 with TRBJ2-6; a weak D match, TRBD2 (6 bases). The CDR3 runs 15 residues. The germline gives CDR1 LNHDA, CDR2 SQIVND (reference sequence). V lost 11 bases, J lost 0 bases, and 14 bases lay in between. In DNA, the CDR3 is TGTGCCGGCTCGCGGGACGGCTCTGGGGCCAACGTCCTGACTTTC. Translation: CAGSRDGSGANVLTF.

The chain links TRBV5-1 to TRBJ2-7, with 10 bases fitting TRBD1. The CDR3 is 13 amino acids. The germline CDR1 and CDR2 sequences are SGHRS and YFSETQ. The V gene end was trimmed by 3 bases and the J gene end by 11 bases; junction bases not matched to a gene: 8. CDR3 DNA sequence: TGCGCCAGCAGCTGGGGGGACAGGGGAACAAAGTACTTC. Amino acids: CASSWGDRGTKYF.

This clone was recorded only once. The chain carries TRBV5-1 and TRBJ1-6, with 7 positions matching TRBD1. The CDR3 is 17 amino acids. The V segment lost 2 bases and the J segment 4 bases; nucleotides outside the gene matches: 9. The germline gives CDR1 SGHRS, CDR2 YFSETQ. The CDR3 DNA reads as TGCGCCAGCAGCTTCAAGACAGGGACCCTTTATAATTCACCCCTCCACTTT. It specifies CASSFKTGTLYNSPLHF.